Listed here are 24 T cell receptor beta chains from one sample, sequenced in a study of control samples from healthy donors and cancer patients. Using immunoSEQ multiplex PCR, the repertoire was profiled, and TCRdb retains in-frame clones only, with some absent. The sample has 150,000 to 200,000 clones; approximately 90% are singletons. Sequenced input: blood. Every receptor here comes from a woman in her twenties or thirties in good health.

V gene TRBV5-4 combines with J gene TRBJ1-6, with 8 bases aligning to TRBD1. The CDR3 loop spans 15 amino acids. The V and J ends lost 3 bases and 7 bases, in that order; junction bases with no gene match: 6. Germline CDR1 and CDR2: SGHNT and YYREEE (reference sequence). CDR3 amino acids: CASSSDRGRNSPLHF. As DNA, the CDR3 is TGTGCCAGCAGCTCCGACAGGGGACGGAATTCACCCCTCCACTTT.

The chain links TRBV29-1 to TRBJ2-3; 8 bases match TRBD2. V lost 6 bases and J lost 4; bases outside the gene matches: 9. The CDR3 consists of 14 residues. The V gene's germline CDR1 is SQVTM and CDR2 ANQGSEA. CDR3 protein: CSVLTAGAADTQYF. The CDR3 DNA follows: TGCAGCGTCCTAACAGCGGGAGCGGCAGATACGCAGTATTTT.

The CDR3 sequence is CASRLQGNGELFF. The CDR3 DNA sequence: TGCGCCTCCCGCTTACAGGGTAACGGGGAGCTGTTTTTT. The chain couples TRBV5-1 to TRBJ2-2, with D possibly being TRBD1 (6 bases). The CDR3 loop spans 13 amino acids. Trimming shortened V by 10 bases and J by 7 bases, and 17 bases separated the two germline ends. CDR1 is SGHRS and CDR2 is YFSETQ in the germline V gene.

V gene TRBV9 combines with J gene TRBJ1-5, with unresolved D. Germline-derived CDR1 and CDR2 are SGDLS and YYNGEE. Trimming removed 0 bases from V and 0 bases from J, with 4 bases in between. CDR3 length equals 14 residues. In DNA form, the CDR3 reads TGTGCCAGCAGCGTAGAGGATAGCAATCAGCCCCAGCATTTT. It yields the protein CASSVEDSNQPQHF.

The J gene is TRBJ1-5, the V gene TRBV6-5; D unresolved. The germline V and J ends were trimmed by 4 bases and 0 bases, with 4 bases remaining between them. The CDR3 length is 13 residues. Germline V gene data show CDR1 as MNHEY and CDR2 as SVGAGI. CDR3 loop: CASSSSSNQPQHF. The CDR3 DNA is TGTGCCAGCAGTTCCTCTAGCAATCAGCCCCAGCATTTT.

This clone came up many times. The CDR3 DNA follows: TGTGCCACCAGTGACCCGACAGCGGACACCGGGGAGCTGTTTTTT. Translated, it gives CATSDPTADTGELFF. The chain combines TRBV24-1 with TRBJ2-2, with D perhaps TRBD1 or TRBD2 (5 bases each). The CDR3 consists of 15 residues. Trimming took off 4 bases at V and 3 bases at J, with 11 bases between the two ends. Germline V gene lookup returns CDR1 KGHDR and CDR2 SFDVKD.

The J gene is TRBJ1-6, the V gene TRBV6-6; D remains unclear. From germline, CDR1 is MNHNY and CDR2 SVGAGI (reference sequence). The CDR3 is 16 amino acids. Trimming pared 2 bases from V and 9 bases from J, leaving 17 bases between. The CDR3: CASSYARAVEGSPLHF. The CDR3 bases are TGTGCCAGCAGTTACGCCCGGGCAGTAGAGGGTTCACCCCTCCACTTT.

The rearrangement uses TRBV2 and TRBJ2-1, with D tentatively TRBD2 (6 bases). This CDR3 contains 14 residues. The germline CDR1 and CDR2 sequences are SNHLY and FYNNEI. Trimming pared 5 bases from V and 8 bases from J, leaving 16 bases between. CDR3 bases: TGTGCCAGCAGTTGGAGGGCCGGTTGGGATGAGCAGTTCTTC. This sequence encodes CASSWRAGWDEQFF.

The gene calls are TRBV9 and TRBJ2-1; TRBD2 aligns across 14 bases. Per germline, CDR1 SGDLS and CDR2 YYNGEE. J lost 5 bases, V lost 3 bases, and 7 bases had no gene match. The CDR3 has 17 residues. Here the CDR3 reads CASSAATSGRVNNEQFF. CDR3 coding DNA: TGTGCCAGCAGCGCGGCGACTAGCGGGAGGGTGAACAATGAGCAGTTCTTC.

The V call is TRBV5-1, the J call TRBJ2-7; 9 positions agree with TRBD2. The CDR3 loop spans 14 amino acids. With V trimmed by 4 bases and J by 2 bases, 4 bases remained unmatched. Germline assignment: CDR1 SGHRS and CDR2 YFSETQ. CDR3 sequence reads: CASSVTSGPYEQYF. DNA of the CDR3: TGCGCCAGCAGCGTGACTAGCGGACCCTACGAGCAGTACTTC.

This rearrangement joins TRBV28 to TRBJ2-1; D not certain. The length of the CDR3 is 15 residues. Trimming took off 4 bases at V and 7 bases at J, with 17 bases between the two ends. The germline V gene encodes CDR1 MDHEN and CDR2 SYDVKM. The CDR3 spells CASSSPAPIGNEQFF. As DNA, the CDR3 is TGTGCCAGCAGTTCCCCCGCTCCGATAGGGAATGAGCAGTTCTTC.

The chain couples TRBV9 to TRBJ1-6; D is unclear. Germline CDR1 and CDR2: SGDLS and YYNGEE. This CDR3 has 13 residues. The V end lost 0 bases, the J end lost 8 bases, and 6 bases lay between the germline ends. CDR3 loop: CASSVARDSPLHF. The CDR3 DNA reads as TGTGCCAGCAGCGTAGCTCGGGATTCACCCCTCCACTTT. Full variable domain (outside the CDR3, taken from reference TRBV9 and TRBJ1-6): DSGVTQTPKHLITATGQRVTLRCSPRSGDLSVYWYQQSLDQGLQFLIQYYNGEERAKGNILERFSAQQFPDLHSELNLSSLELGDSALYFCASSVARDSPLHFGNGTRLTVT.

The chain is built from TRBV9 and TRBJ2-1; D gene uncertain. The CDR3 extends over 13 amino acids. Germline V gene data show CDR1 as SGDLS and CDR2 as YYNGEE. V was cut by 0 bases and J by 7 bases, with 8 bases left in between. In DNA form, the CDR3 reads TGTGCCAGCAGCGTAGCGGGCGCGAATGAGCAGTTCTTC. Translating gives CASSVAGANEQFF.

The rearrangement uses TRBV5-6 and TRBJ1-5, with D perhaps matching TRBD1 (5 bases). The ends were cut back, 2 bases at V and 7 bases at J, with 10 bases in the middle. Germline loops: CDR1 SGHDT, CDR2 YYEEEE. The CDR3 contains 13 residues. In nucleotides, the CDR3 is TGTGCCAGCAGCTTCCTACAGGAGCAGCCCCAGCATTTT. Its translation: CASSFLQEQPQHF.

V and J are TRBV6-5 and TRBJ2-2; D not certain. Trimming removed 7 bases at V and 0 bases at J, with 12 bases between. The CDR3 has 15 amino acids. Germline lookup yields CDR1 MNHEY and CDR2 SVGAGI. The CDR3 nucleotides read TGTGCCAGCAAGTCGGAACGGGCGAACACCGGGGAGCTGTTTTTT. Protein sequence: CASKSERANTGELFF.

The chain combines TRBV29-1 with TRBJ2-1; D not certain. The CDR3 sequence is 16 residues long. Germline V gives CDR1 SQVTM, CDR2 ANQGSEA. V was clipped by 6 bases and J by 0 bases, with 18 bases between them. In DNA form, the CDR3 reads TGCAGCGTACCTACTGGCGGATCAAGCTCCTACAATGAGCAGTTCTTC. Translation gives CSVPTGGSSSYNEQFF.

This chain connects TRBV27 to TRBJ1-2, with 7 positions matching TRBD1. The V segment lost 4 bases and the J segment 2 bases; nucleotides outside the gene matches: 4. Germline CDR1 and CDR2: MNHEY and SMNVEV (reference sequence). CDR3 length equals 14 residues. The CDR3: CASSSPGQNYGYTF. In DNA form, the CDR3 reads TGTGCCAGCAGTTCACCGGGACAGAACTATGGCTACACCTTC.

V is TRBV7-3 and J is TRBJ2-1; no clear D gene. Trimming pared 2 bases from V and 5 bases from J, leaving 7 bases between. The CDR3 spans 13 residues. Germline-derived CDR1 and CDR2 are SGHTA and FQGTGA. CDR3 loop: CASSLASDNEQFF. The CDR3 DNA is TGTGCCAGCAGCTTAGCTTCGGACAATGAGCAGTTCTTC.

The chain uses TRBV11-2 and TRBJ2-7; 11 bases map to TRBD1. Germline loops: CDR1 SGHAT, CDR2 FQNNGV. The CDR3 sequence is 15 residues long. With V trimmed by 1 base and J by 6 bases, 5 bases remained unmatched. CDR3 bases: TGTGCCAGCAGCTTAGGTGGACAGGGGGCCTCCGAGCAGTACTTC. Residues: CASSLGGQGASEQYF.

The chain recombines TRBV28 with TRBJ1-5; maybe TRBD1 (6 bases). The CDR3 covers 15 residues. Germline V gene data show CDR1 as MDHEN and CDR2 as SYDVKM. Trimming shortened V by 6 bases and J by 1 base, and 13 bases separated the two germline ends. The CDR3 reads CASRSTGISNQPQHF. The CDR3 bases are TGTGCCAGCAGATCAACAGGGATCAGCAATCAGCCCCAGCATTTT.

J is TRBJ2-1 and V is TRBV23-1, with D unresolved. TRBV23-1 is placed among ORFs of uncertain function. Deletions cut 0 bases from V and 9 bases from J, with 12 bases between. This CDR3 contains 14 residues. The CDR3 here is CASSQSCSGVEQFF. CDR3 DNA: TGCGCCAGCAGTCAATCTTGCAGTGGGGTTGAGCAGTTCTTC.

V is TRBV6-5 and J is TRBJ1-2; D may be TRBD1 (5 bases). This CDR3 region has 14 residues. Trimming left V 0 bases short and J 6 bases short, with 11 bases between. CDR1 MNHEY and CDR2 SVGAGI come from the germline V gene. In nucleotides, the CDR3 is TGTGCCAGCAGTTACTCGTCCGGGACGGATGGCTACACCTTC. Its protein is CASSYSSGTDGYTF.

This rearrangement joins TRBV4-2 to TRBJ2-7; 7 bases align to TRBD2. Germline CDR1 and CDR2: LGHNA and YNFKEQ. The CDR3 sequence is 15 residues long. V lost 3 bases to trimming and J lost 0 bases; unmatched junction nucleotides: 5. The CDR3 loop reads CASSHGLDPSYEQYF. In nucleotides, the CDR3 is TGTGCCAGCAGCCATGGACTAGACCCCTCCTACGAGCAGTACTTC.

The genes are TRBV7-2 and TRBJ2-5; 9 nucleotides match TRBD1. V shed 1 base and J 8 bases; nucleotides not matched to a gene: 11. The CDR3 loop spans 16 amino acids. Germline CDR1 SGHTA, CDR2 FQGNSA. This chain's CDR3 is CASSLGPTGTGKTQYF. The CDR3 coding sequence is TGTGCCAGCAGCTTAGGTCCCACCGGGACAGGGAAAACCCAGTACTTC.